This TCR beta chain was identified during a study of cytomegalovirus exposure and HLA in healthy donors. Study details: Findings of an earlier analysis included about 100 million unique TCR beta sequences from 180 million or so T cells.

Trimming pared 0 bases from V and 2 bases from J, leaving 11 bases between. Germline V gene sequence: CDR1 SGHNT, CDR2 YYREEE (reference sequence). The CDR3 is 15 residues long. Study-wide results and caveats: In a later analysis, a missense DCLRE1C variant was linked to TCR beta V- and J-gene trimming. As was reported, the classifier diagnosed cytomegalovirus status with high specificity and sensitivity. TCR beta sequences reportedly predicted the HLA-A and HLA-B alleles of most subjects accurately.

Regarding this clone: Its target is unknown.

It was with 60 Vbeta and 13 Jbeta primers that the PCR ran. TCRdb's table, derived via immunoSEQ multiplex PCR, lists solely in-frame clones and lacks some. In the table there are over 100,000 clones, around four fifths of which are singletons. The material sequenced was PBMCs. The gene calls are TRBV5-4 and TRBJ2-5; no clear D gene. This receptor was obtained from a female donor in good health and CMV-seronegative. The CDR3 region is CASSLGAADQETQYF. The DNA of the CDR3 is TGTGCCAGCAGCTTGGGGGCAGCCGATCAAGAGACCCAGTACTTC.